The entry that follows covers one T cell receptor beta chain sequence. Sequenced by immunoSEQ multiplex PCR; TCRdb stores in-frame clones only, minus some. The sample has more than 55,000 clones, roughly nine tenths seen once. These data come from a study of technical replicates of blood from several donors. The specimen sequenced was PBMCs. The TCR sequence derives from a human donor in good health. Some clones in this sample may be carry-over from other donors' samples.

CDR3 in DNA: TGTGCCAGCAGTGTACCCAGGGCCGCTGAAGCTTTCTTT. Its protein product is CASSVPRAAEAFF. The gene calls are TRBV2 and TRBJ1-1; perhaps TRBD1 as D (5 bases). The CDR3 has 13 amino acids. Per the germline V gene, CDR1 is SNHLY and CDR2 is FYNNEI. V lost 4 bases to trimming and J lost 6 bases, with 12 bases between them.